Sequencing of this T cell receptor (beta chain) was carried out in a study of cytomegalovirus exposure and HLA in healthy donors (dated by TCRdb to the late 2010s). Background for the entire study: An earlier analysis of several hundred of the donors reported approximately 290 Gb of sequence data and 100 million to 130 million unique TCR beta sequences from around 200 million T cells. About 300 gigabases of sequencing data and tens of millions of unique TCR sequences were included in an early release covering roughly 600 HLA-typed donors. Of the roughly 410 genotyped donors, over 80% were placed in the genetic ancestry cluster associated with self-reported Caucasian donors. The study was designed to test whether signatures of past pathogen exposure could be identified by cataloging public T cell receptors. The study profiled the T cell repertoires of 500 to 800 subjects by immunosequencing and related them to cytomegalovirus serostatus. Along with the approximately 600-subject first cohort, a separate validation cohort of over a hundred different subjects was used. High-throughput TCR immunosequencing, statistical association of individual TCRs with disease status, and machine learning were combined to predict cytomegalovirus infection status. To study patterns of TCR occurrence, a later analysis re-analyzed previously published TCR beta repertoires from 650 to 750 donors and added high-resolution HLA genotyping. In the later analysis, no new phenotypic data were used to find candidate immune exposures; instead, reliance was placed on TCR beta sequences and their occurrence across donors. In an earlier analysis of 587 of the donors, high-throughput TCR beta sequencing was used to judge whether each TCR beta V gene segment behaved as functional or pseudogenic. Alongside the repertoire data, information on donor age, sex, ethnicity and CMV serostatus was compiled. Genome-wide SNP genotypes for about 65% of the roughly 700 donors were used in a later genetic analysis, which treated that subset as a discovery cohort. All discovery cohort repertoires had been generated using a single sequencing platform. HLA typing covered class I and class II loci at four-digit resolution. Typing coverage varied by locus: roughly 629-630 donors for A, B, C, DRB1 and DQB1; 500 to 550 for DQA1; over 600 for DPA1; approximately 490 for DPB1. A few DR-DQ haplotypes were treated as single units for association and clustering because of strong linkage in the cohort. Among about 410 genotyped donors of the cohort, an average of around 250,000 unique TCR beta nucleotide sequences was sequenced per donor, of which 15% to 20% were non-productive.

Receptor libraries were prepared by the immunoSEQ multiplex PCR assay. The multiplex PCR relied on a mix of 60 forward primers for TCR Vbeta segments and 13 reverse primers for TCR Jbeta segments. The CDR3 region of rearranged TCR beta genes was amplified from genomic DNA by a multiplex PCR assay. The Illumina HiSeq System was used to sequence the amplified TCR beta libraries as 87-base-pair reads. The study's own analysis went as follows. A later analysis counted approximately 74 million unique TCR beta chains across the 550 to 800 repertoires, and roughly 10 million of these chains were shared by at least two donors. Raw reads were error-corrected and collapsed into unique sequences with a nearest-neighbor algorithm that merged closely related sequences to remove PCR and sequencing errors. To assign V, D and J gene segments, CDR3 sequences were aligned to IMGT reference sequences. Each retained sequence needed at least a six-nucleotide match to both a V gene segment and a J gene segment. A rearrangement counted as productive if the CDR3 had no stop codons and remained in frame with V and J, and every other rearrangement counted as non-productive. Following IMGT convention, CDR3 was defined as the stretch from the second conserved V-encoded cysteine to the conserved J-encoded phenylalanine. The earlier analysis of about 570 of the donors excluded any sequence lacking an unambiguous match to a single V gene segment. An earlier analysis of just under 600 of the donors called V segments functional above 56.7% productive rearrangements and segregating when the between-donor standard deviation exceeded 5%. A statistical classification framework was built for diagnosing cytomegalovirus status from the catalog of TCR beta chain sequences. In a later analysis, V and J genes were assigned by comparing TCR nucleotide sequences against IMGT/GENE-DB human TR gene sequences. The TCRdist pipeline was used in a later analysis to assign CDR3 sequences and most-parsimonious VDJ recombination scenarios. In a later analysis, each TCR beta chain was defined by its CDR3 amino acid sequence together with its V-gene family, and reads without a unique V-gene family were excluded. A later analysis removed 592 highly shared, low-generation-probability nucleotide sequences to deal with suspected cross-contamination and a sequencing artifact. For each public chain, a later analysis derived a clonal expansion index from normalized ranks of inferred template counts within each repertoire. Generation probabilities in a later analysis came from a VDJ recombination model fitted to out-of-frame rearrangements, and those results were checked against IGoR. In a later analysis, hypergeometric tests were used to score TCR-TCR, TCR-HLA and TCR-CMV co-occurrence, with a repertoire-size bias correction applied to TCR pairs. False discovery rates were estimated in a later analysis by permuting HLA or CMV assignments 20 times. In a later analysis, co-occurring TCRs were grouped using DBSCAN, and TCRdist sequence similarity was added for clustering within HLA-allele-positive subsets. For co-occurrence clustering, repertoires with fewer than 30,000 or more than 120,000 public chains were excluded, along with about five repertoires with anomalous nucleotide sharing. Held by TCRdb, this immuneACCESS table contains in-frame sequences only and omits some clones. Under half of the omission traces to an unresolved V gene where checked; the cause of the rest is unknown. V, J and clone size reflect that table, while D and trimming were determined from the DNA. This sample holds some 70,000 clones; approximately 70% were observed only once. The top ten clones comprise 11% to 15% of the sample.

What the study reported, not specific to this receptor: A further reported finding was that TCR beta sequences accurately predicted the HLA-A and HLA-B alleles for most subjects in the first cohort. In a later genetic analysis, a missense DCLRE1C variant was associated with V-gene and J-gene trimming of TCR beta chains, and the association was replicated in an independent cohort. While some public TCRs were present in many individuals, most TCR sequences turned up only very rarely across donors. In a later analysis, TCR association rates were found to vary across HLA loci, with the most associated TCRs seen for DRB1 alleles and the fewest for HLA-C alleles. Three of the identified cytomegalovirus-associated TCR beta chains were confirmed in vitro to be specific for cytomegalovirus antigens. Because counts were too low, more than 15 rarely observed V segments, including chromosome 9 orphons, were excluded from the earlier analysis of about 500 of the donors. Linkage disequilibrium might explain the correlated functional status among segregating V segments, but an unknown experimental factor could not be excluded. The classifier was reported to diagnose cytomegalovirus status with high specificity and sensitivity in both the original and validation cohorts. In a later analysis, HLA-associated TCR beta chains were found to be more clonally expanded and to have lower generation probabilities than equally common non-associated chains. According to a later analysis, parvovirus B19, influenza, CMV and Epstein-Barr virus appeared linked to several top co-occurrence clusters. A later analysis associated about 18,000 TCR beta sequences with specific HLA alleles at a false discovery rate of 0.05. Because HLA typing was unavailable for some donors at each locus, only the typed subset was used in association tests. A later genetic analysis reported fewer N-insertions in productive TCRs among donors in an Asian-associated ancestry cluster than the roughly 700-donor mean. It was suggested by the authors that the approach could potentially be generalized to other disease states and immunological phenotypes. In the study, 150 to 200 TCR beta chains were listed as associated with cytomegalovirus. Immune exposure information for the cohort was limited to CMV serostatus. In this cohort, only TCR beta chains were sequenced, and detectable features were limited by the absence of alpha or paired-chain data. Most CMV-associated TCR beta chains appeared to be HLA-restricted in a later analysis, and the HLA associations seemed to be driven largely by CMV exposure. Sequencing depth was assumed to be roughly uniform across donors in the presence/absence analyses, though that assumption may not hold. A cluster of highly shared sequence variants was judged likely to be a technical artifact of the sequencing pipeline. Assigning TCR associations to individual alleles was difficult when HLA alleles, especially DR and DQ, strongly co-occurred. Some IMGT-functional V segments, including TRBV6-2 and TRBV6-3, could not be told apart with the 87-base-pair reads, so those segments were excluded. Broadly in line with IMGT annotations, most TCR beta V segments showed up in productive rearrangements about 90% or about 30% of the time in an earlier analysis of approximately 600 of the donors.

Concerning this clone: No antigen is known for it. Base qualities are not provided; no much larger clone lies one nucleotide away.

Including the terminal cysteine and phenylalanine, the CDR3 comprises 16 residues. This entry keeps only the CDR3 DNA: 48 bases, framed from base 1. The germline V end is reduced by 0 bases and the J end by 2 bases; junction bases left unmatched: 1. CDR1 and CDR2 (MNHEY, SVGAGI) derive from the germline V gene. In total, over 600 healthy bone marrow donors made up the cohort. At the time of sampling, all cohort members were nominally healthy, though unrecorded immune exposures were likely present. The donor was CMV seropositive and was included in the group of 250 to 350 seropositive cohort members. Every donor gave a peripheral blood sample, and the peripheral blood mononuclear cells from that sample were used for TCR beta sequencing. The Qiagen DNeasy Blood Extraction Kit was used to extract genomic DNA from the blood cell samples.

This sequence was found in a male donor in good health and CMV-seropositive. The V and J segments used are TRBV6-5 and TRBJ1-3; 10 bases in the junction line up with TRBD1. Material: PBMCs. The CDR3 amino acid sequence is: CASSYSGQGAGNTIYF. The nucleotide sequence is given as TGTGCCAGCAGTTACTCAGGACAGGGGGCTGGAAACACCATATATTTT.